This entry lists 7 T cell receptor beta chains sequenced from one sample in a study of T cell responses to AZD1222 COVID-19 vaccine. Data came from immunoSEQ multiplex PCR; TCRdb stores just in-frame clones and leaves some out. The top ten clones hold approximately 10% of a sample with just under 95,000 clones, more than 75% of them seen once. The source material was peripheral blood, sampled on day 0 of AZD1222 vaccination. The receptors derive from an adult in good health.

V gene TRBV6-1 combines with J gene TRBJ2-1, with 9 bases fitting TRBD2. The CDR3 is 15 amino acids. J was trimmed by 8 bases and V by 3 bases; bases with no gene match: 8. Per germline, CDR1 MNHNS and CDR2 SASEGT. CDR3 residues: CASSDPAGGGYEQFF. CDR3 sequence (DNA): TGTGCCAGCAGTGACCCAGCGGGAGGAGGATATGAGCAGTTCTTC.

The gene calls are TRBV2 and TRBJ2-2; 10 nucleotides align to TRBD2. CDR3 length: 15 residues. Losses at the gene ends were 2 bases for V and 6 bases for J; bases not matched to a gene: 3. Germline V lookup: CDR1 SNHLY, CDR2 FYNNEI. This CDR3 is CASSEISGGSGELFF. CDR3 in DNA: TGTGCCAGCAGTGAAATTAGCGGGGGGTCCGGGGAGCTGTTTTTT.

The chain recombines TRBV3-1 (or the pseudogene TRBV3-2) with TRBJ1-6; D is unresolved. V shed 4 bases and J shed 6 bases, with 10 bases lying between them. The CDR3 totals 14 residues. Looked up from germline, CDR1 is LGHDT and CDR2 is YNNKEL (reference sequence). Here the CDR3 reads CASSRARLNSPLHF. CDR3 DNA sequence: TGTGCCAGCAGCCGGGCTCGGCTTAATTCACCCCTCCACTTT.

This clone occurred a few times. The J gene is TRBJ1-2, the V gene TRBV6-5; 7 bases match TRBD1. The CDR3 runs to 15 residues. Trimming took 0 bases from V and 8 from J; bases not matched to a gene: 9. Germline V CDR1 and CDR2: MNHEY, SVGAGI. The CDR3 protein is CASSYSITGEEGYTF. CDR3 in DNA: TGTGCCAGCAGTTACTCAATAACAGGGGAGGAAGGCTACACCTTC.

The chain has TRBV6-5 and TRBJ1-5; D ambiguous. From germline, CDR1 is MNHEY and CDR2 SVGAGI. Trimming pared 9 bases from V and 0 bases from J, leaving 6 bases between. The CDR3 extends over 12 amino acids. Here the CDR3 DNA reads TGTGCCAGTATGAATAGCAATCAGCCCCAGCATTTT. Translation: CASMNSNQPQHF.

The rearrangement links TRBV5-4 to TRBJ2-1; 11 bases line up with TRBD2. The V and J ends lost 1 base and 8 bases, in that order; junction bases with no gene match: 5. CDR1 and CDR2 from the germline V gene are SGHNT and YYREEE (reference sequence). This CDR3 has 15 amino acids. The CDR3 protein is CASSLRTSGSYEQFF. For the CDR3, the DNA is TGTGCCAGCAGCTTGCGAACTAGCGGGAGCTATGAGCAGTTCTTC.

The chain couples TRBV6-5 to TRBJ1-5, with 9 bases identical to TRBD1. CDR3 size: 15 residues. The trim removed 7 bases at V and 6 bases at J, leaving 10 bases unmatched. CDR1 is MNHEY and CDR2 is SVGAGI in the germline V gene. The CDR3 nucleotides read TGTGCCAGCACCTCAGGGACAGGGCCCGCTCAGCCCCAGCATTTT. Protein product: CASTSGTGPAQPQHF.